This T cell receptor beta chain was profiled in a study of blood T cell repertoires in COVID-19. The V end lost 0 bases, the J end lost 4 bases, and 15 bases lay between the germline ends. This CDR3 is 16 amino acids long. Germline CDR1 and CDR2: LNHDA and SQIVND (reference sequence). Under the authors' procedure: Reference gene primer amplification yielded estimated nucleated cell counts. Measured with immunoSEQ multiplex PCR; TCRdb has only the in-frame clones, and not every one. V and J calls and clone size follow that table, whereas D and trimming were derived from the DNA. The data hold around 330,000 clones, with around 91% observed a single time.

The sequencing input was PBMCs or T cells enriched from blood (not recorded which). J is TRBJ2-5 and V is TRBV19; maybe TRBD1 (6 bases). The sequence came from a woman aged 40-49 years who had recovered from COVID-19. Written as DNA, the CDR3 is TGTGCCAGTAGTATAGACTGGGGGACAAAAGGAGAGACCCAGTACTTC. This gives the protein CASSIDWGTKGETQYF.